This T cell receptor (beta chain) was identified during a study of shared T cell receptors in the human thymus. The germline CDR1 and CDR2 sequences are SGHTA and FQGNSA. This CDR3 contains 16 residues. J lost 4 bases, V lost 2 bases, and 7 bases had no gene match. Method: immunoSEQ multiplex PCR; TCRdb's copy keeps in-frame clones and lacks some. Among over 650,000 clones listed, 87% were seen once. The sample was also linked to a second study, of human thymus T cells. Turning to that study: Having corrective surgery for congenital heart defects, healthy Finnish infants were the ones who donated. Thymus pieces cut out during corrective heart surgery were the tissue that was used. Repertoires from thymus and blood appeared to show biased V and J gene usage.

The sample consisted of thymocytes. The clonotype was recovered from a boy under three years old with a congenital heart defect. The chain couples TRBV7-2 to TRBJ2-3, with 9 bases matching TRBD2. CDR3 coding DNA: TGTGCCAGCAGCTTAATAGAAGCGGGAGGTTCAGATACGCAGTATTTT. Translated, it gives CASSLIEAGGSDTQYF.